This TCR beta chain was captured in a study of T-cell reconstitution after alpha-beta-depleted transplantation in children. This clonotype has at least ten counts. Its target is not known. Findings and limits, study-wide: Surviving thymic progenitors and recipient T cells were the source of high TCRbeta diversity at day 60 in some patients. A year had passed since transplant, and T-cell counts and diversity by then came mostly from newly produced T cells. Reportedly, roughly two months post-transplant, alpha-beta T cells arose from several hundred expanded graft clones.

TCRbeta library construction was performed incorporating unique molecular identifiers. TCRdb reprocessed the PCR reads with MiXCR, giving one entry per CDR3 protein. The sample shows about 150,000 distinct CDR3 sequences, 11% of them seen only once. The sample was PBMCs, taken before TCRalphabeta/CD19-depleted stem cell transplant. The clonotype comes from a boy younger than 10 with acute myeloid leukemia, due to receive a stem cell transplant.

CDR3 in amino acids: CASSLVPDTQYF. The CDR3 DNA sequence: TGCGCCAGCAGCTTGGTCCCAGATACGCAGTATTTT. This chain connects TRBV5-1 to TRBJ2-3; unclear D gene. Trimming cost V 0 bases and J 4 bases, with 3 bases left between them. The CDR3 spans 12 residues. Germline V gene lookup returns CDR1 SGHRS and CDR2 YFSETQ.